The next 13 T cell receptor beta chains were all read from a single sample in a study of vaccination and CD4 T cells after COVID-19. The antigens for these receptors are not known. This sample's treatment: approximately nine-day PBMC culture with coronavirus spike peptide pools or control peptides (ViraFEST assay). Cultured CD4+ T-cell DNA underwent Oncomine TCR Beta short-read sequencing. Each CDR3 protein is one row after TCRdb ran MiXCR on the PCR reads. The repertoire holds around 20,000 distinct CDR3 sequences, with more than 40% as singletons. The material was CD4+ T cells from blood, cultured in vitro, obtained before SARS-CoV-2 vaccination. These receptors originate from a human donor who had recovered from COVID-19.

The CDR3 here is CSAMNRDRGSYEQYF. Here the CDR3 DNA reads TGCAGTGCCATGAACCGGGACAGGGGGTCCTACGAGCAGTACTTC. This chain uses TRBV20-1 with TRBJ2-7; 11 nucleotides align to TRBD1. The V segment lost 6 bases and the J segment 1 base; nucleotides outside the gene matches: 8. The CDR3 covers 15 residues. The germline CDR1 and CDR2 sequences are DFQATT and SNEGSKA (reference sequence).

The sample holds a few counts of this clonotype. The chain carries TRBV20-1 and TRBJ2-3; no clear D gene. V dropped 3 bases and J dropped 3 bases, with 16 bases sitting between them. Germline V gene data show CDR1 as DFQATT and CDR2 as SNEGSKA (reference sequence). This CDR3 is 15 amino acids long. In nucleotides, the CDR3 is TGCAGTGCTAGGCAAATCCACAGAGTAACAGATACGCAGTATTTT. Translating it yields CSARQIHRVTDTQYF.

This rearrangement joins TRBV2 to TRBJ2-3, with TRBD1 identical over 7 bases. The CDR3 is made up of 15 amino acids. V trimming: 4 bases; J trimming: 2 bases; junction bases outside the gene matches: 6. Germline CDR1 SNHLY, CDR2 FYNNEI. CDR3 sequence reads: CASSGRQGATDTQYF. Here the CDR3 DNA reads TGTGCCAGCAGTGGCCGACAGGGCGCCACAGATACGCAGTATTTT.

V and J are TRBV6-2 or TRBV6-3 and TRBJ2-7, with TRBD2 as a possible D gene (5 bases). Germline CDR1 and CDR2: MNHEY and SVGEGT. V dropped 9 bases and J dropped 1 base, with 10 bases sitting between them. The CDR3 loop spans 12 amino acids. CDR3: CASGRDSYEQYF. The DNA of the CDR3 is TGTGCCAGTGGCCGGGATTCCTACGAGCAGTACTTC.

The V and J genes are TRBV2 and TRBJ1-1; D unresolved. The CDR3 sequence is 14 residues long. Germline CDR1 reads SNHLY; CDR2 reads FYNNEI. Trimming left V 6 bases short and J 1 base short, with 12 bases between. The CDR3 bases are TGTGCCAGCAGCCCCGGTCTAAGGAACACTGAAGCTTTCTTT. It encodes CASSPGLRNTEAFF.

The V and J genes are TRBV29-1 and TRBJ1-1; D may be TRBD1 (5 bases). Deletions cut 7 bases from V and 0 bases from J, with 21 bases between. The CDR3 consists of 16 residues. The germline CDR1 and CDR2 sequences are SQVTM and ANQGSEA. CDR3 bases: TGCAGCGCATCCCGCGGGCCCGGGGGAATGAACACTGAAGCTTTCTTT. This gives the protein CSASRGPGGMNTEAFF.

The V gene is TRBV6-4, the J gene TRBJ2-2; 9 bases agree with TRBD1. This CDR3 comprises 16 residues. J lost 3 bases, V lost 2 bases, and 4 bases had no gene match. Germline V lookup: CDR1 MRHNA, CDR2 SNTAGT. In DNA, the CDR3 is TGTGCCAGCAGTGACCCCCGGGACAGGGACACCGGGGAGCTGTTTTTT. Translating it yields CASSDPRDRDTGELFF.

The chain carries TRBV27 and TRBJ1-2; D is uncertain. Trimming pared 4 bases from V and 5 bases from J, leaving 11 bases between. The CDR3 spans 13 residues. Germline loops: CDR1 MNHEY, CDR2 SMNVEV (reference sequence). For the CDR3, the DNA is TGTGCCAGCAGTTCAGACATAAAGTATGGCTACACCTTC. As protein: CASSSDIKYGYTF.

The rearrangement joins TRBV2 to TRBJ1-6; D not certain. CDR1 is SNHLY and CDR2 is FYNNEI in the germline V gene. Trimming cost V 0 bases and J 10 bases, with 10 bases left between them. The CDR3 consists of 14 residues. The CDR3 loop reads CASSEALVVSPLHF. CDR3 sequence (DNA): TGTGCCAGCAGTGAAGCGCTTGTGGTATCACCCCTCCACTTT. Variable domain in full (rest from reference TRBV2 and TRBJ1-6): EPEVTQTPSHQVTQMGQEVILRCVPISNHLYFYWYRQILGQKVEFLVSFYNNEISEKSEIFDDQFSVERPDGSNFTLKIRSTKLEDSAMYFCASSEALVVSPLHFGNGTRLTVT.

The chain joins TRBV2 to TRBJ2-3; 9 nucleotides line up with TRBD1. The V segment lost 3 bases and the J segment 2 bases; nucleotides outside the gene matches: 6. CDR1 and CDR2 from the germline V gene are SNHLY and FYNNEI. This CDR3 contains 16 residues. The CDR3 nucleotides are TGTGCCAGCAGTGACCCCGGACAGGGGTACACAGATACGCAGTATTTT. This codes for CASSDPGQGYTDTQYF.

This clonotype appeared once. This chain connects TRBV19 to TRBJ1-1; D ambiguous. Germline V gives CDR1 LNHDA, CDR2 SQIVND (reference sequence). The CDR3 contains 13 residues. The V and J ends lost 7 bases and 1 base respectively, with 10 bases between them. This CDR3 is CASKLGKNTEAFF. DNA of the CDR3: TGTGCCAGTAAGCTTGGGAAGAACACTGAAGCTTTCTTT. Supplemented by reference TRBV19 and TRBJ1-1, the full variable domain reads DGGITQSPKYLFRKEGQNVTLSCEQNLNHDAMYWYRQDPGQGLRLIYYSQIVNDFQKGDIAEGYSVSREKKESFPLTVTSAQKNPTAFYLCASKLGKNTEAFFGQGTRLTVV.

V is TRBV12-3 or TRBV12-4 and J is TRBJ1-2; tentatively, D is TRBD1 (5 bases). This CDR3 spans 14 amino acids. V lost 8 bases, J lost 6 bases, and 19 bases lay in between. The CDR3 bases are TGTGCCAGCGGGGCCCCGGGGACGGTAGATGGCTACACCTTC. This sequence encodes CASGAPGTVDGYTF.

The V call is TRBV6-1, the J call TRBJ1-6; no clear D. V was shortened by 1 base and J by 7 bases, with 11 bases between the two germline ends. CDR1 and CDR2 from the germline V gene are MNHNS and SASEGT. This CDR3 contains 15 residues. The CDR3 protein is CASSEVGPANSPLHF. Written as DNA, the CDR3 is TGTGCCAGCAGTGAAGTAGGGCCCGCAAATTCACCCCTCCACTTT.